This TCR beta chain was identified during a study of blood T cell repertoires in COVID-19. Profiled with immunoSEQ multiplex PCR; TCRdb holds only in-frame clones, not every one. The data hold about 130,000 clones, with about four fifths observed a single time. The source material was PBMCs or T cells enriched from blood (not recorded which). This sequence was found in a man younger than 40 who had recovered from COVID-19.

For the CDR3, the DNA is TGTGCCAGTAGTAACGGACAGGGTAATGAAAAACTGTTTTTT. It is translated as CASSNGQGNEKLFF. The rearrangement uses TRBV19 and TRBJ1-4, with 8 bases that match TRBD1. The V and J ends lost 4 bases and 4 bases, in that order; junction bases with no gene match: 2. Germline V gene data show CDR1 as LNHDA and CDR2 as SQIVND (reference sequence). The CDR3 has 14 residues.